This TCR beta chain was sequenced in a study of blood T cell repertoires in COVID-19. Study as a whole: Donors in the United States, Italy and Spain gave samples during acute or convalescent COVID-19.

The protocol was immunoSEQ multiplex PCR, while the TCRdb copy is restricted to in-frame clones and leaves out a portion. Of some 68,000 clones in the sample, about 91% are singletons; the top ten hold around 7.8%. CDR3 length: 14 residues. Germline V gene sequence: CDR1 SEHNR, CDR2 FQNEAQ (reference sequence). Trimming took off 6 bases at V and 3 bases at J, with 11 bases between the two ends. Enrollment of patients from Seattle took place during active infection, with longitudinal follow-up. The chain joins TRBV7-9 to TRBJ1-4; D gene unclear. Sequencing was done on a sample of peripheral blood. This TCR was sampled from a middle-aged man with COVID-19, enrolled during active disease. CDR3 coding DNA: TGTGCCAGCAGGCGGGATGAGGCTAATGAAAAACTGTTTTTT. Protein: CASRRDEANEKLFF.